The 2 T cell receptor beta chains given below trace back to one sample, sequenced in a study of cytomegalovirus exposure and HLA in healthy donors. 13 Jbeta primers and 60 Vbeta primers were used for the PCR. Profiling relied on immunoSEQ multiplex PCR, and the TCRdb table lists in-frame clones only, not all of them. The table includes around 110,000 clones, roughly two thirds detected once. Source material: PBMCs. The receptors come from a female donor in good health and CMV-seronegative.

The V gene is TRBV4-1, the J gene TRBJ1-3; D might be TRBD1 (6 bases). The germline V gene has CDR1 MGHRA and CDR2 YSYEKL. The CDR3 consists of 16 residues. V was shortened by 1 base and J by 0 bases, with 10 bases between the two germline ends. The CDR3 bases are TGCGCCAGCAGCCAAGGACAGGACTCCTCTGGAAACACCATATATTTT. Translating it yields CASSQGQDSSGNTIYF.

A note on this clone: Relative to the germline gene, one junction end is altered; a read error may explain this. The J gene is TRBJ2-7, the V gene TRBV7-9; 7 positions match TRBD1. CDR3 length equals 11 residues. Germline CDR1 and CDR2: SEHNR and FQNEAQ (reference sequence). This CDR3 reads CSSSLGGQDSF. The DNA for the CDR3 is TGTTCCAGCAGCTTAGGAGGACAGGACTCCTTC. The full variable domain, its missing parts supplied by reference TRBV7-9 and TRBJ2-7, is DTGVSQNPRHKITKRGQNVTFRCDPISEHNRLYWYRQTLGQGPEFLTYFQNEAQLEKSRLLSDRFSAERPKGSFSTLEIQRTEQGDSAMYLCSSSLGGQDSFGPGTRLTVT.